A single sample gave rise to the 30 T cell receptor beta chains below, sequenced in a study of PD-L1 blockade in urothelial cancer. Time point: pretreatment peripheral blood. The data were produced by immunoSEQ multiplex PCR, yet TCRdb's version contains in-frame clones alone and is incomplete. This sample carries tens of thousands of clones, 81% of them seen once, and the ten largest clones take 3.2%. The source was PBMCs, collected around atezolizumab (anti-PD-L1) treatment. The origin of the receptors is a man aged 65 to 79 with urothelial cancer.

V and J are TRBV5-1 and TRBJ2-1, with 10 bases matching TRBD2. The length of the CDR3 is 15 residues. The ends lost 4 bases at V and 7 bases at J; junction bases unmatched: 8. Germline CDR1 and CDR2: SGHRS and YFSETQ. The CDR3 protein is CASSPDSGRRNEQFF. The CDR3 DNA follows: TGCGCCAGCAGCCCCGATAGCGGGAGGCGGAATGAGCAGTTCTTC.

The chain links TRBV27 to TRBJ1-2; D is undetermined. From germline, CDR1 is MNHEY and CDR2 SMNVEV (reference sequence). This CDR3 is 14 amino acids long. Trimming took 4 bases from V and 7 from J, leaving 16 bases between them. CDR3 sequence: CASSYSGNRGGYTF. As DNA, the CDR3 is TGTGCCAGCAGTTATTCGGGGAATCGGGGTGGCTACACCTTC.

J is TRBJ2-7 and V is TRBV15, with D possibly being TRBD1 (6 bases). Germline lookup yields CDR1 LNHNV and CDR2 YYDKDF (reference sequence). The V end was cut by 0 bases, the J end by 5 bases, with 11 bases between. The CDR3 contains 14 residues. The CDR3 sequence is CATSRDTGIHEQYF. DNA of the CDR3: TGTGCCACCAGCAGAGATACAGGGATCCACGAGCAGTACTTC.

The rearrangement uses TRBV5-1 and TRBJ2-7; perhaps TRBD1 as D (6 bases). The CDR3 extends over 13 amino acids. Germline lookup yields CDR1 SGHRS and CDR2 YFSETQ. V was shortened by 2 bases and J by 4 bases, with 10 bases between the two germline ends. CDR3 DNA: TGCGCCAGCAGCTTACCCGGACAGTACGAGCAGTACTTC. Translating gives CASSLPGQYEQYF.

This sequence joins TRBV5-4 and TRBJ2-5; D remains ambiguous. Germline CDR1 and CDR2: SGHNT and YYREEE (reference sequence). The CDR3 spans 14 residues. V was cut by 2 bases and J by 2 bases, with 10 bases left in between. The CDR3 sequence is CASSFGGSQETQYF. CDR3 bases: TGTGCCAGCAGCTTTGGTGGTAGTCAAGAGACCCAGTACTTC. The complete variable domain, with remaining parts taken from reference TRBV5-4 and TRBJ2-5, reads ETGVTQSPTHLIKTRGQQVTLRCSSQSGHNTVSWYQQALGQGPQFIFQYYREEENGRGNFPPRFSGLQFPNYSSELNVNALELDDSALYLCASSFGGSQETQYFGPGTRLLVL.

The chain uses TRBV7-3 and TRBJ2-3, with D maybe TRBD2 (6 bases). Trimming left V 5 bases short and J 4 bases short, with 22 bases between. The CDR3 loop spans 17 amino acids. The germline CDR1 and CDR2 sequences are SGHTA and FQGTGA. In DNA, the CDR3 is TGTGCCAGCAGCCCCTCCGGGAGTCGCCCCAGGGCAGATACGCAGTATTTT. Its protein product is CASSPSGSRPRADTQYF.

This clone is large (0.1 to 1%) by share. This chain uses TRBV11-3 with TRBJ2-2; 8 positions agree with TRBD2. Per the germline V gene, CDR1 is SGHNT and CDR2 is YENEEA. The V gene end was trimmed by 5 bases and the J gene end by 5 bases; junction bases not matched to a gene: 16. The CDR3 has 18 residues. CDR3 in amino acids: CASSKGASGPGGTGELFF. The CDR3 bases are TGTGCCAGCAGCAAAGGGGCTAGCGGGCCCGGAGGGACCGGGGAGCTGTTTTTT.

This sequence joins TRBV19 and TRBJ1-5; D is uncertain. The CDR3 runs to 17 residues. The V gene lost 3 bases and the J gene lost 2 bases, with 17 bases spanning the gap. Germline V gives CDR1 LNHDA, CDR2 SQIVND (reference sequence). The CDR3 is CASSMGRIPNRNQPQHF. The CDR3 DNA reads TGTGCCAGTAGTATGGGGAGGATCCCAAACCGCAATCAGCCCCAGCATTTT.

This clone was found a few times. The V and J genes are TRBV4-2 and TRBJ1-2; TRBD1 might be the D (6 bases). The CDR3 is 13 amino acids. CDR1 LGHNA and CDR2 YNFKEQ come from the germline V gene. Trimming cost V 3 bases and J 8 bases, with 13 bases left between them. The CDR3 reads CASSQEDSRGYTF. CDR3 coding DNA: TGTGCCAGCAGCCAGGAGGACAGTCGGGGCTACACCTTC.

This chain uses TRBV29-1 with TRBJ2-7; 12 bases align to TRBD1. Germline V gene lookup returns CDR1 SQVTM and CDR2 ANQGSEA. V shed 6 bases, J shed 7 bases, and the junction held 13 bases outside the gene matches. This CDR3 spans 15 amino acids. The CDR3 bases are TGCAGCGTCACTCGCGGGGACAGGGGGCTTGGAGAGCAGTACTTC. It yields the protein CSVTRGDRGLGEQYF.

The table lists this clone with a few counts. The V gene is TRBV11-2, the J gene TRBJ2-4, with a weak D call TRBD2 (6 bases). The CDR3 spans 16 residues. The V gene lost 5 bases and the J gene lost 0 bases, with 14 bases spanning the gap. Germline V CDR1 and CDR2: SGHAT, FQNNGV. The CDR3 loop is CASSPPQAGAKNIQYF. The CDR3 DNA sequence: TGTGCCAGCAGCCCCCCCCAAGCGGGAGCCAAAAACATTCAGTACTTC.

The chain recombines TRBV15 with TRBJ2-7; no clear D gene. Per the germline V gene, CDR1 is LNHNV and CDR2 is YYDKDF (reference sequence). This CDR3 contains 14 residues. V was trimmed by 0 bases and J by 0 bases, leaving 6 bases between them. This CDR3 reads CATSRDPGSYEQYF. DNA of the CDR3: TGTGCCACCAGCAGAGATCCAGGCTCCTACGAGCAGTACTTC.

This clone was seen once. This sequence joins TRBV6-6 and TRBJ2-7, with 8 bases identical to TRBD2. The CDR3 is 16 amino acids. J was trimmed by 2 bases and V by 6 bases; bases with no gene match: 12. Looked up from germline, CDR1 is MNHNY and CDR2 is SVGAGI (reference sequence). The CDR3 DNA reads TGTGCCAGCAGGACGGGAGGGACAAGCTCAACCTACGAGCAGTACTTC. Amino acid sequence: CASRTGGTSSTYEQYF.

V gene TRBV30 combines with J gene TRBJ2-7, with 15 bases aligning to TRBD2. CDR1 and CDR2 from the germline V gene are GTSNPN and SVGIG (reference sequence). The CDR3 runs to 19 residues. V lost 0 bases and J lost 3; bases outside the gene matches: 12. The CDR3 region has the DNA TGTGCCTGGAGTGTACGTATGGGACTAGCGGGAGGATTTTTCTACGAGCAGTACTTC. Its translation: CAWSVRMGLAGGFFYEQYF.

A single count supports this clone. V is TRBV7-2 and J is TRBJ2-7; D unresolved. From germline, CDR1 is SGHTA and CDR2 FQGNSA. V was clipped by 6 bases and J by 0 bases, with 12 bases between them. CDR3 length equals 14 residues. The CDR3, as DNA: TGTGCCAGCAGGACTCCTGAGGTCTCCTACGAGCAGTACTTC. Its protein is CASRTPEVSYEQYF. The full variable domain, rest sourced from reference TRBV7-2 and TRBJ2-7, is GAGVSQSPSNKVTEKGKDVELRCDPISGHTALYWYRQSLGQGLEFLIYFQGNSAPDKSGLPSDRFSAERTGGSVSTLTIQRTQQEDSAVYLCASRTPEVSYEQYFGPGTRLTVT.

CDR3 loop: CASSIDRGPNQPQHF. Written as DNA, the CDR3 is TGTGCCAGTAGTATAGACAGGGGCCCCAATCAGCCCCAGCATTTT. The rearrangement joins TRBV19 to TRBJ1-5; D perhaps matches TRBD1 (6 bases). V dropped 0 bases and J dropped 3 bases, with 9 bases sitting between them. Germline values: CDR1 LNHDA, CDR2 SQIVND (reference sequence). The CDR3 is 15 amino acids.

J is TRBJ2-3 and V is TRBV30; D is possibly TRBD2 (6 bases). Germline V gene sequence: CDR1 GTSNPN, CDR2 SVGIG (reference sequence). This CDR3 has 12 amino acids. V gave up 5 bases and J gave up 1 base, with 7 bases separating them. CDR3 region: CAWGGRTDTQYF. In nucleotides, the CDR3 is TGTGCCTGGGGAGGGCGCACAGATACGCAGTATTTT.

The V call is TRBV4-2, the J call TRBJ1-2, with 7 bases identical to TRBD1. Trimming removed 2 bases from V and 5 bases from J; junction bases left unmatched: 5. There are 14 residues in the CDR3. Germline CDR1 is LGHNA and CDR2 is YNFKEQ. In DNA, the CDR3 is TGTGCCAGCAGCCAACATGACAGGGAATATGGCTACACCTTC. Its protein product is CASSQHDREYGYTF.

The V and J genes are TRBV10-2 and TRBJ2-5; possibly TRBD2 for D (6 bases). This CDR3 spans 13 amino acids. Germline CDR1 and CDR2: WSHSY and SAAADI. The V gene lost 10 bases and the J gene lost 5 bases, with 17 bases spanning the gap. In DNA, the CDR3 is TGCGCCACCACAGGAAGCCGGGGGGAGACCCAGTACTTC. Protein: CATTGSRGETQYF.

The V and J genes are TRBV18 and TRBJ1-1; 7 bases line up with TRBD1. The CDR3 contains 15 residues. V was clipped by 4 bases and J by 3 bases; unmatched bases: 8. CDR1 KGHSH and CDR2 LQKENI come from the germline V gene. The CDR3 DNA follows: TGTGCCAGCTCACAAGTGAAAGGGGGCGACACTGAAGCTTTCTTT. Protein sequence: CASSQVKGGDTEAFF.

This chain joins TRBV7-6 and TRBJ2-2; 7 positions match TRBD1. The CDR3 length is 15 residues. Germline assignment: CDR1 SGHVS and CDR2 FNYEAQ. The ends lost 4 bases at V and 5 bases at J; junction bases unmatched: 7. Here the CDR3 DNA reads TGTGCCAGCAGCTCCCGACAGGGTGAGACCGGGGAGCTGTTTTTT. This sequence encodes CASSSRQGETGELFF.

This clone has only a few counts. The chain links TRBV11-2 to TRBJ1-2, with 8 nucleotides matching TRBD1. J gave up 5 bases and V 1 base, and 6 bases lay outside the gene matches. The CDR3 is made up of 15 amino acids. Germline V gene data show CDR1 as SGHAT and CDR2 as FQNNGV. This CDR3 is CASSLGQGAVYGYTF. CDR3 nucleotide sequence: TGTGCCAGCAGCTTAGGTCAGGGGGCAGTATATGGCTACACCTTC.

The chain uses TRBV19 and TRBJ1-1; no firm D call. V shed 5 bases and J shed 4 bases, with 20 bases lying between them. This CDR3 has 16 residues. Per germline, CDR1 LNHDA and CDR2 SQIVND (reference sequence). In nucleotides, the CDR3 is TGTGCCAGTAGTCAAGGAGCAACTGCTTGGTTCACTGAAGCTTTCTTT. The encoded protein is CASSQGATAWFTEAFF.

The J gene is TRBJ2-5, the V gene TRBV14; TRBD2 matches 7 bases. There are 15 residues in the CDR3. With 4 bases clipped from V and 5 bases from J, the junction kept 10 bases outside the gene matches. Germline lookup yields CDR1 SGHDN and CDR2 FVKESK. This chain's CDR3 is CASSPTWTSQETQYF. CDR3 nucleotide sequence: TGTGCCAGCAGCCCCACGTGGACTAGTCAGGAGACCCAGTACTTC.

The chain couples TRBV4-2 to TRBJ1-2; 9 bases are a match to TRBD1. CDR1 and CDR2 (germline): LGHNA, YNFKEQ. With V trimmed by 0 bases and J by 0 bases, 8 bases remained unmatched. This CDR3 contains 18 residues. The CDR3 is CASSQDRGTGSTNYGYTF. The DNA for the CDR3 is TGTGCCAGCAGCCAAGATAGGGGGACAGGGAGTACTAACTATGGCTACACCTTC.

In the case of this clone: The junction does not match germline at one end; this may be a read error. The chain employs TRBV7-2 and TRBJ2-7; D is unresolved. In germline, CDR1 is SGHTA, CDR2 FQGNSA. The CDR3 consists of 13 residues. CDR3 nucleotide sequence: TGTGTCAGCAGCTTAGGAGTACGCTACGAGCAGTACTTC. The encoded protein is CVSSLGVRYEQYF.

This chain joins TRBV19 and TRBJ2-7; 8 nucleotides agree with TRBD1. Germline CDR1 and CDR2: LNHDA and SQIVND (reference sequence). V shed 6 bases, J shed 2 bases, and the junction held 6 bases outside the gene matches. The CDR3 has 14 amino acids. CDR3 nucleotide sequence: TGTGCCAGTAGATCCGCAGGGGGCGCCTACGAGCAGTACTTC. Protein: CASRSAGGAYEQYF.

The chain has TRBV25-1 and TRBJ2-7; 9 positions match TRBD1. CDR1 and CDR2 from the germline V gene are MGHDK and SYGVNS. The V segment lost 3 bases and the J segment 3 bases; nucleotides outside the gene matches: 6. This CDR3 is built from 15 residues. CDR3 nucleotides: TGTGCCAGCAGTGACCCAGTGACAGGGGGCTACGAGCAGTACTTC. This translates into CASSDPVTGGYEQYF.

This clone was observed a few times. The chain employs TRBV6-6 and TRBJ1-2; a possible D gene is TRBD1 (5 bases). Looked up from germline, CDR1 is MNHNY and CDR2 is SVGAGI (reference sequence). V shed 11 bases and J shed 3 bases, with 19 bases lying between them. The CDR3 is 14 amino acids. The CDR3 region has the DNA TGTGCCGGGGGGTCATCGTTCCTAGACTATGGCTACACCTTC. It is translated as CAGGSSFLDYGYTF.

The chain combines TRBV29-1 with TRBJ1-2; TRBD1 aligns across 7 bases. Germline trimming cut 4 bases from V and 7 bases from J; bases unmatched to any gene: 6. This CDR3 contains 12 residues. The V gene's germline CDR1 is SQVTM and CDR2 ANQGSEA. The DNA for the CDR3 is TGCAGCGTTGTAGCAGGGGGGCCTGGCTACACCTTC. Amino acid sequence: CSVVAGGPGYTF.